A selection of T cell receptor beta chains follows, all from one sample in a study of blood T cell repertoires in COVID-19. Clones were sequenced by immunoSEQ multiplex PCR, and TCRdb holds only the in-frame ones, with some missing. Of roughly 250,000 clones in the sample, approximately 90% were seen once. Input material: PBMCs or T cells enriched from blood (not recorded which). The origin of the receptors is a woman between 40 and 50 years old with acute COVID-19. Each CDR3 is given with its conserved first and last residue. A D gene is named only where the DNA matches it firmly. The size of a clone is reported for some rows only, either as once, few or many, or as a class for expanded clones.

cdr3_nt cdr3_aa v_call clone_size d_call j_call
TGTGCCAGCAGTTTGTCTAGCGGGAGCCCCTACGAGCAGTACTTC CASSLSSGSPYEQYF TRBV28 once TRBD2 TRBJ2-7
TGTGCCAGCAGCCGAGCGTACCAAATCTACGAGCAGTACTTC CASSRAYQIYEQYF TRBV2 - - TRBJ2-7
TGTGCCAGCAGCTTAGTCCAGGGAGGGAGTCAGCCCCAGCATTTT CASSLVQGGSQPQHF TRBV7-6 - - TRBJ1-5
TGTGCCAGCTCACACAGGGATTCCTATGGCTACACCTTC CASSHRDSYGYTF TRBV18 - - TRBJ1-2
TGCGCCAGCAGCGGGGCTAGCGGCCAAGAGACCCAGTACTTC CASSGASGQETQYF TRBV5-1 - TRBD2 TRBJ2-5
TGTGCCAGCAGAAGCGGGACACCCTCCTACGAGCAGTACTTC CASRSGTPSYEQYF TRBV6-5 - - TRBJ2-7
TGTGCCAGCAGCCTTAGCGGGAGGGATATCTCCTACAATGAGCAGTTCTTC CASSLSGRDISYNEQFF TRBV28 - TRBD2 TRBJ2-1
TGTGCTAGTGGTACTGGTCAGGGAGGTACTGAAGCTTTCTTT CASGTGQGGTEAFF TRBV12-5 - - TRBJ1-1
TGTGCCACCAGCAGAGATTGGCAGGGGCCCCACTATGGCTACACCTTC CATSRDWQGPHYGYTF TRBV15 - - TRBJ1-2
TGCGCCAGCAGCTTGGATGGAGGTAATTCACCCCTCCACTTT CASSLDGGNSPLHF TRBV5-1 - - TRBJ1-6
TGTGCCAGCTCACCCCCTGGACGGGACTACAATGAGCAGTTCTTC CASSPPGRDYNEQFF TRBV18 - - TRBJ2-1
TGTGCCAGTAGTATAGGAGACAGGGGGCGGCACGGCTACACCTTC CASSIGDRGRHGYTF TRBV19 - TRBD1 TRBJ1-2
TGTGCCACCAGCCGCCGGGACAGAGATTCACCCCTCCACTTT CATSRRDRDSPLHF TRBV15 once TRBD1 TRBJ1-6
TGTGCCAGCAGCTTGCCGAGACTAGCGGGGGTGCACAATGAGCAGTTCTTC CASSLPRLAGVHNEQFF TRBV7-9 - TRBD2 TRBJ2-1
TGTGCCTGGGCCCTGAGGACAGCCCTGAACACTGAAGCTTTCTTT CAWALRTALNTEAFF TRBV30 - - TRBJ1-1
TGTGCCAGCAGCTCCAGACTCGGGGGTCTCACTGAAGCTTTCTTT CASSSRLGGLTEAFF TRBV7-9 - - TRBJ1-1
TGCAGTGCTAGACCACACGAGACCCAGTACTTC CSARPHETQYF TRBV20-1 - - TRBJ2-5
TGTGCCAGCAGCCCCCAGCCGCTAGCGGGAGTGATGAGTGAGCAGTTCTTC CASSPQPLAGVMSEQFF TRBV7-3 - TRBD2 TRBJ2-1
TGTGCCAGCAGCACCCCGACAGGGGATCGGTTCTTC CASSTPTGDRFF TRBV7-3 once TRBD1 TRBJ2-1
TGTGCCAGCAGTGAACGTCGGAACACCGGGGAGCTGTTTTTT CASSERRNTGELFF TRBV2 few - TRBJ2-2
TGTGCCAGCAGCCGGAGACAGGACGTGAATCAGCCCCAGCATTTT CASSRRQDVNQPQHF TRBV7-2 - - TRBJ1-5
TGCGCCAGCAGTGAGAAACCTAGCGGTTCCCCCACCTTCTACGAGCAGTACTTC CASSEKPSGSPTFYEQYF TRBV10-1 - TRBD2 TRBJ2-7
TGTGCCACCAGTGTAGAGGGAGGCACCGGGGAGCTGTTTTTT CATSVEGGTGELFF TRBV24-1 once - TRBJ2-2
TGTGCCAGCTCACCCGACGGGTCCCAGGGAAAACTGTTTTTT CASSPDGSQGKLFF TRBV18 few - TRBJ1-4
TGTGCCACCAGCAGAGACAGCGGAAACACTGAAGCTTTCTTT CATSRDSGNTEAFF TRBV15 - - TRBJ1-1
TGTGCCACCAGCAGAGGACAGGGGGGTGCTTATAGCAATCAGCCCCAGCATTTT CATSRGQGGAYSNQPQHF TRBV15 - TRBD1 TRBJ1-5
TGTGCCAGCAGTTCCCGACTAGCGGGGTTCTACGAGCAGTACTTC CASSSRLAGFYEQYF TRBV6-2/TRBV6-3 few TRBD2 TRBJ2-7
TGTGCCACCAGCAGAGATAGAACGCGACAGAGCTCCTACAATGAGCAGTTCTTC CATSRDRTRQSSYNEQFF TRBV15 - - TRBJ2-1
TGTGCCAGCAGCTTAGGCGGGGTATTTGCAGATACGCAGTATTTT CASSLGGVFADTQYF TRBV7-9 - - TRBJ2-3
TGTGCCAGCAGCCCGGGGGAGGGGTACACAGATACGCAGTATTTT CASSPGEGYTDTQYF TRBV9 - TRBD2 TRBJ2-3
TGTGCCAGCAGTCCTCAGGCAGGGCCTCAGCCCCAGCATTTT CASSPQAGPQPQHF TRBV6-5 many - TRBJ1-5
TGTGCCAGCAGTTACCCCATACTAGCGGGAGAAGAGACCCAGTACTTC CASSYPILAGEETQYF TRBV6-5 - TRBD2 TRBJ2-5
TGTGCCAGCTCACCACCACCCCGGACTAGCGGGGGCTCCTGGGTTCTCCCAGATACGCAGTATTTT CASSPPPRTSGGSWVLPDTQYF TRBV18 - TRBD2 TRBJ2-3
TGTGCCAGCAGTTCGGGACTTTTACTCTACGAGCAGTACTTC CASSSGLLLYEQYF TRBV3-1/TRBV3-2 - - TRBJ2-7
TGTGCCAGCAGTTTTTCCTTAGGGAGCTCCTACGAGCAGTACTTC CASSFSLGSSYEQYF TRBV27 - - TRBJ2-7
TGTGCCAGCAGCCTAGAAGGACAGGGTACTTCACCCCTCCACTTT CASSLEGQGTSPLHF TRBV5-4 - TRBD1 TRBJ1-6
TGTGCCAGCACAGACAGTATTACCTCCTATAATTCACCCCTCCACTTT CASTDSITSYNSPLHF TRBV2 - - TRBJ1-6
TGTGCCACCAGTGATTTGGAACAGATCTATGGCTACACCTTC CATSDLEQIYGYTF TRBV24-1 - - TRBJ1-2
TGTGCCAGCAGCCAATCGGCCGCGGGAGCCTACAATGAGCAGTTCTTC CASSQSAAGAYNEQFF TRBV3-1/TRBV3-2 - TRBD2 TRBJ2-1
TGTGCCAGCAGGGACACAGGGGTAAGCAATCAGCCCCAGCATTTT CASRDTGVSNQPQHF TRBV6-5 - TRBD1 TRBJ1-5
TGTGCCAGCAGCTCCCGGAGGGCCGCCTACAATGAGCAGTTCTTC CASSSRRAAYNEQFF TRBV5-6 - - TRBJ2-1
TGTGCCAGCTCACTAGTACCCGTGGGCTCTGGAACTAACTATGGCTACACCTTC CASSLVPVGSGTNYGYTF TRBV18 - - TRBJ1-2
TGTGCCAGCAGTTCTTTGGACGGGGGATTGCTCTACGAGCAGTACTTC CASSSLDGGLLYEQYF TRBV6-2/TRBV6-3 - - TRBJ2-7
TGTGCCAGCAGTGTTCAGGGACAGTTAGCTAACTATGGCTACACCTTC CASSVQGQLANYGYTF TRBV25-1 once TRBD1 TRBJ1-2
TGTGCCAGCAGCCGAGCCGTTTTATCGGGTAAAAGTGGCACTGAAGCTTTCTTT CASSRAVLSGKSGTEAFF TRBV14 - - TRBJ1-1
TGCGCCAGCAGCCAAGCAGGGGCAGGCAATCAGCCCCAGCATTTT CASSQAGAGNQPQHF TRBV4-1 - - TRBJ1-5
TGTGCCAGCAGCTGGGGAACCGGGACAGGGTTTTACGAGCAGTACTTC CASSWGTGTGFYEQYF TRBV5-6 - TRBD1 TRBJ2-7
TGTGCCAGCAGCCATGAAGACTATAGCAATCAGCCCCAGCATTTT CASSHEDYSNQPQHF TRBV28 once - TRBJ1-5
TGTGCCAGCAGCGTAGGCGACAGGAGCACTAATGAAAAACTGTTTTTT CASSVGDRSTNEKLFF TRBV9 - - TRBJ1-4
TGTGCCGGGGCTCCTGGGGGGGGGCGCGGTTCACCCCTCCACTTT CAGAPGGGRGSPLHF TRBV28 - - TRBJ1-6